The entry below describes one TCR beta chain. Its antigen is as yet unknown. Sequenced by immunoSEQ multiplex PCR; TCRdb stores in-frame clones only, minus some. The sample lists more than 300,000 clones; roughly 90% were seen once. The data were obtained in a study of cytomegalovirus exposure and HLA in healthy donors. General study findings and limits: A few CMV-associated chains were confirmed in vitro to be specific for CMV antigens. Published work reported that the classifier diagnosed cytomegalovirus status with high specificity and sensitivity.

The specimen was PBMCs. The receptor was derived from a woman aged 18-29 years in good health and CMV-seronegative.

The CDR3 protein is CASSLSQGFSPLHF. DNA for the CDR3: TGTGCCAGCAGCTTGTCACAGGGGTTTTCACCCCTCCACTTT. The chain uses TRBV7-6 and TRBJ1-6, with TRBD1 matching 7 bases. V was clipped by 3 bases and J by 9 bases; unmatched bases: 5. Germline assignment: CDR1 SGHVS and CDR2 FNYEAQ. The CDR3 covers 14 residues.